Given below is one T cell receptor beta chain in context. Antigen unknown. TCRdb's table, derived via immunoSEQ multiplex PCR, lists solely in-frame clones and lacks some. The sample has just under 65,000 clones; approximately 85% are singletons. The data derive from a study of OX40 agonist ivuxolimab in advanced cancers. Germline trimming cut 5 bases from V and 1 base from J; bases unmatched to any gene: 6. CDR3 length equals 16 residues. The germline gives CDR1 SEHNR, CDR2 FQNEAQ (reference sequence). Study outcomes and limitations: Average numbers of expanded clones were greater in CD8+ T cells than in CD4+.

The specimen comprised CD4+ or CD8+ T cells sorted from blood, sampled in a trial of the OX40 agonist ivuxolimab. The clonotype was recovered from an adult with an advanced solid tumor such as melanoma, head and neck, liver or kidney cancer. This sequence joins TRBV7-9 and TRBJ1-4; 8 nucleotides line up with TRBD1. DNA for the CDR3: TGTGCCAGCAGCGTCGGACAGGGCAGAACTAATGAAAAACTGTTTTTT. Translated: CASSVGQGRTNEKLFF.